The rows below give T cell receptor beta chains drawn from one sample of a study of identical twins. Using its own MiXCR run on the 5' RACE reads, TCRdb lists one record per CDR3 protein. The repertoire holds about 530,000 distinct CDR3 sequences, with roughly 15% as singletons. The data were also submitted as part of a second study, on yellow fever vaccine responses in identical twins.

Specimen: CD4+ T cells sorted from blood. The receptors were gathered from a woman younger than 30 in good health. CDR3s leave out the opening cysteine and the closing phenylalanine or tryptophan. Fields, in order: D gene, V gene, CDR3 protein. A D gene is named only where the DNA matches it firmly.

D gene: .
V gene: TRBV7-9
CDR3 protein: ASSLGLEQDLKNIQY

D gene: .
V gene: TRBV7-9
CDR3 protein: ASSRTTSPPAGQY

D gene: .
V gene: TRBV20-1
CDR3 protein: SARLGGTNTEAF

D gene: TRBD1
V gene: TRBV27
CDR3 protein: ASSYPRGQETQY

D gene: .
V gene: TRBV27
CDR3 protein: ASSLWASATYEQY

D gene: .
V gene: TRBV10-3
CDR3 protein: AISVGSQMSTDTQY

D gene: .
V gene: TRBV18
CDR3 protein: ASSPPVGETQY

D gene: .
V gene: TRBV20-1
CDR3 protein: SAGPGGRGDTQY

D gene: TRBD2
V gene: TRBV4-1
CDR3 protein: ASSQEVVAGVDEQF

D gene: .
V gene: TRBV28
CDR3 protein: ASSSMGHWEKLF

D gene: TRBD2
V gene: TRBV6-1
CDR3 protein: ASSKVSGRTDTQY

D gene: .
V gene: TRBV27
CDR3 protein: ASSSTGLNTEAF

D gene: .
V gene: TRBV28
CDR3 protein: ASSLSPDTQY

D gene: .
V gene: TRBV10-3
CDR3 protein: AISGKGHQNTEAF

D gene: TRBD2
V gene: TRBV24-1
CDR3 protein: ATSDPGLAETQY

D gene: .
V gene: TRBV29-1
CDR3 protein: SVPPPAGQNTGELF

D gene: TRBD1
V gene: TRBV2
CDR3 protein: ASSGQGALDGQY

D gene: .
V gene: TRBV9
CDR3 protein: ASSADQRGNEKLF

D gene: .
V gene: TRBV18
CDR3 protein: ASSPSGQPAAYGYT

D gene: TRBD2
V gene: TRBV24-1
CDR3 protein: ATSDWVGGSRFEQY

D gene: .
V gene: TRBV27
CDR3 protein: ASSPEGARGYEQY

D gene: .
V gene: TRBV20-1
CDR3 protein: SARQGQSSGNTIY

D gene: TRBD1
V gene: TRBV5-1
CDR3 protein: ASSLGQGETQY

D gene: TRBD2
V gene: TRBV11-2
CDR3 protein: ASSFHGGGAGADTQY

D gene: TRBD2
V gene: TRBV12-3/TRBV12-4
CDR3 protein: ASSPTSGVDPTQY

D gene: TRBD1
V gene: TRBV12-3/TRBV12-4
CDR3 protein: ASSDRGGEKLF

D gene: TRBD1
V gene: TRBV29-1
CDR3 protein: SVRAGGFYVGYT

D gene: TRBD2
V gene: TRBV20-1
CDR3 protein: SARDQPSGGNEQF

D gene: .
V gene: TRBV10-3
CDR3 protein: AISESTSPGTQY